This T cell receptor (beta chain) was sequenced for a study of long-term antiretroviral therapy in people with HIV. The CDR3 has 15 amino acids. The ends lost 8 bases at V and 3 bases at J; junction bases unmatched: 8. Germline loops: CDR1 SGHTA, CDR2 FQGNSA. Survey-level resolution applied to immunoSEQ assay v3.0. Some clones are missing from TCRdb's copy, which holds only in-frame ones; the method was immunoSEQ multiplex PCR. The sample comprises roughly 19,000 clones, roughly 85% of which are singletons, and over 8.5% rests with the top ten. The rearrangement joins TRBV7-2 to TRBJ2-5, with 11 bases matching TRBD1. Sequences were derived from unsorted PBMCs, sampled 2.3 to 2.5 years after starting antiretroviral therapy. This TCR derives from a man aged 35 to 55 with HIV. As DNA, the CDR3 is TGTGCCAGCTCGGACAGGGGGCGCTCGGAAGAGACCCAGTACTTC. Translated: CASSDRGRSEETQYF.